This T cell receptor beta chain came from a study of blood T cell repertoires in COVID-19. In the original workflow: For nucleated cells, counts were estimated from reference gene primer amplification. The assay was immunoSEQ multiplex PCR, and TCRdb's table has in-frame clones only and misses some. The V and J calls and clone size are taken from that table; D and trimming were inferred from the DNA. The table lists 200,000 to 300,000 clones, about nine tenths of them singletons. Looked up from germline, CDR1 is KGHSH and CDR2 is LQKENI. The junction had 10 bases not matched to a gene; V was cut back by 3 bases and J by 6 bases. The CDR3 is 16 amino acids.

This TCR was recovered from a man aged 25 to 40 with COVID-19, enrolled during active disease. Input material: peripheral blood. The genes are TRBV18 and TRBJ1-5; 8 bases are a match to TRBD1. CDR3 amino acids: CASSPDRGYVAQPQHF. CDR3 nucleotide sequence: TGTGCCAGCTCACCTGACAGGGGTTATGTAGCTCAGCCCCAGCATTTT. Variable domain in full (rest from reference TRBV18 and TRBJ1-5): NAGVMQNPRHLVRRRGQEARLRCSPMKGHSHVYWYRQLPEEGLKFMVYLQKENIIDESGMPKERFSAEFPKEGPSILRIQQVVRGDSAAYFCASSPDRGYVAQPQHFGDGTRLSIL.